One and the same sample provided the 20 T cell receptor beta chains below, sequenced in a study of beta chain features in type 1 diabetes. Sequencing targeted expressed TCRB transcripts, as all isolated RNA had been reverse transcribed. Data came from immunoSEQ multiplex PCR; TCRdb stores just in-frame clones and leaves some out. Here the sample spans 300,000 to 450,000 clones, around 13% being singletons. Sample: naive CD4+ T cells from blood. All receptors derive from a man between 18 and 29 years old in good health.

This clone has more than one count but fewer than ten. The chain joins TRBV4-3 to TRBJ1-3, with D possibly matching TRBD1 (5 bases). V was trimmed by 3 bases and J by 1 base, leaving 13 bases between them. Germline V lookup: CDR1 LGHNA, CDR2 YSLEER. The CDR3 is 16 residues long. The CDR3 bases are TGCGCCAGCAGCCATCTCGGGACTTCTTCTGGAAACACCATATATTTT. This gives the protein CASSHLGTSSGNTIYF.

Concerning this clone: Other nucleotide sequences from this sample produce the same CDR3. The chain uses TRBV30 and TRBJ2-5; 9 bases line up with TRBD1. The J segment lost 6 bases and the V segment lost 3 bases, leaving 5 bases of the junction unmatched. The V gene's germline CDR1 is GTSNPN and CDR2 SVGIG (reference sequence). This CDR3 spans 13 amino acids. CDR3 nucleotides: TGTGCCTGGAGCCTAGGACAGGGGCAGACCCAGTACTTC. It yields the protein CAWSLGQGQTQYF.

The chain is built from TRBV7-9 and TRBJ1-4; 7 nucleotides agree with TRBD1. V lost 6 bases to trimming and J lost 7 bases; unmatched junction nucleotides: 11. CDR3 length equals 15 residues. Germline CDR1 is SEHNR and CDR2 is FQNEAQ (reference sequence). In DNA, the CDR3 is TGTGCCAGCAGTCCACAGGGGCAGGTGACTGAAAAACTGTTTTTT. As protein: CASSPQGQVTEKLFF.

The rearrangement links TRBV7-2 to TRBJ2-3; 7 bases match TRBD1. V was clipped by 1 base and J by 10 bases; unmatched bases: 8. Germline CDR1 reads SGHTA; CDR2 reads FQGNSA. This CDR3 is 14 amino acids long. DNA of the CDR3: TGTGCCAGCAGCTTAGGAGGGGGCGAGAAGGCGCAGTATTTT. The encoded protein is CASSLGGGEKAQYF.

The V call is TRBV29-1, the J call TRBJ1-2; D gene unclear. The V and J ends lost 4 bases and 0 bases respectively, with 9 bases between them. Germline CDR1 reads SQVTM; CDR2 reads ANQGSEA. The length of the CDR3 is 13 residues. DNA for the CDR3: TGCAGCGTTGGCGGCCTCACTAACTATGGCTACACCTTC. This sequence encodes CSVGGLTNYGYTF.

This clone has more than one count but fewer than ten. The V and J genes are TRBV28 and TRBJ2-7, with 7 bases identical to TRBD1. V dropped 6 bases and J dropped 7; count of bases not matched to a gene: 12. Germline-derived CDR1 and CDR2 are MDHEN and SYDVKM. CDR3 size: 14 residues. CDR3 DNA sequence: TGTGCCAGCAGAACGACAGGGCTCGGAGGTGAGCAGTACTTC. Its protein product is CASRTTGLGGEQYF.

The chain links TRBV28 to TRBJ2-7, with a weak D call TRBD1 (6 bases). V was cut by 7 bases and J by 1 base, with 11 bases left in between. The CDR3 consists of 13 residues. Germline lookup yields CDR1 MDHEN and CDR2 SYDVKM. The DNA of the CDR3 is TGTGCCAGCATCCCCGGACAGTCCTACGAGCAGTACTTC. Translating gives CASIPGQSYEQYF.

This clone was recorded a few times. The rearrangement links TRBV28 to TRBJ2-5; D ambiguous. Germline CDR1 is MDHEN and CDR2 is SYDVKM. The V end lost 4 bases, the J end lost 4 bases, and 13 bases lay between the germline ends. This CDR3 is 14 amino acids long. The CDR3 reads CASSSPGPRETQYF. CDR3 DNA: TGTGCCAGCAGTTCCCCGGGTCCGCGAGAGACCCAGTACTTC.

Comments on this clone: A read error may account for a junction end that differs from germline. The chain employs TRBV7-8 and TRBJ1-1; weak D call: TRBD1 (6 bases). The CDR3 length is 15 residues. Germline V gene data show CDR1 as SGHVS and CDR2 as FQNEAQ. DNA of the CDR3: TGTGCCAGCAGCCCTTGGACAGATTCGAACACTGGAGCTTTCTTT. Translated: CASSPWTDSNTGAFF.

This clone came up a few times. The junction differs from germline at one of its ends, possibly a read error. CDR3 loop: CATSSSYEQYF. The DNA for the CDR3 is TGTGCCACCAGTTCTAGTTACGAGCAGTACTTC. The chain carries TRBV2 and TRBJ2-7; no clear D. The germline V gene encodes CDR1 SNHLY and CDR2 FYNNEI. CDR3 length: 11 amino acids.

Notes on this clone: The sample holds other DNA sequences that translate to the same CDR3. The chain employs TRBV4-2 and TRBJ2-3; TRBD2 matches 11 bases. V lost 3 bases to trimming and J lost 1 base; unmatched junction nucleotides: 3. Per germline, CDR1 LGHNA and CDR2 YNFKEQ. The CDR3 loop spans 16 amino acids. Here the CDR3 DNA reads TGTGCCAGCAGCCAGGTACTAGCGGGGGGCACAGATACGCAGTATTTT. Translated: CASSQVLAGGTDTQYF.

J is TRBJ2-7 and V is TRBV6-5; no definite D call. V was trimmed by 3 bases and J by 3 bases, leaving 9 bases between them. CDR1 and CDR2 from the germline V gene are MNHEY and SVGAGI. The CDR3 runs to 13 residues. CDR3 loop: CASSYSRVYEQYF. The CDR3 bases are TGTGCCAGCAGTTATAGCAGAGTCTACGAGCAGTACTTC.

The CDR3 protein is CASSESGRVGGTEAFF. As DNA, the CDR3 is TGTGCCAGCAGTGAATCCGGCAGGGTGGGCGGCACTGAAGCTTTCTTT. The J gene is TRBJ1-1, the V gene TRBV25-1; D may be TRBD1 (5 bases). The CDR3 is 16 amino acids. Germline lookup yields CDR1 MGHDK and CDR2 SYGVNS. Between the trimmed V and J ends, which lost 1 base and 4 bases, there was a span of 16 bases.

This clone came up a few times. The V gene is TRBV9, the J gene TRBJ2-2; 7 bases agree with TRBD1. Germline values: CDR1 SGDLS, CDR2 YYNGEE. Trimming cost V 2 bases and J 3 bases; bases outside gene matches: 13. The CDR3 extends over 18 amino acids. CDR3 sequence (DNA): TGTGCCAGCAGCGTGAGCGAACACGACAGGGCCGACACCGGGGAGCTGTTTTTT. Its translation is CASSVSEHDRADTGELFF.

This clone was counted only a few times. This rearrangement joins TRBV7-2 to TRBJ2-3; D might be TRBD1 (6 bases). Germline CDR1 SGHTA, CDR2 FQGNSA. Trimming took off 5 bases at V and 0 bases at J, with 15 bases between the two ends. CDR3 length equals 16 residues. The CDR3 sequence: CASSPSGTYSTDTQYF. CDR3 nucleotides: TGTGCCAGCAGCCCCTCCGGGACATATAGCACAGATACGCAGTATTTT.

This sequence joins TRBV5-4 and TRBJ2-3; tentative D call: TRBD2 (5 bases). The CDR3 sequence is 15 residues long. The V end lost 6 bases, the J end lost 6 bases, and 20 bases lay between the germline ends. In germline, CDR1 is SGHNT, CDR2 YYREEE (reference sequence). The CDR3 reads CASTNSMAGRDTQYF. Written as DNA, the CDR3 is TGTGCCAGCACCAATTCCATGGCGGGCAGGGATACGCAGTATTTT.

This clone was counted a few times. The chain couples TRBV6-1 to TRBJ2-1, with 10 bases that match TRBD2. Germline-derived CDR1 and CDR2 are MNHNS and SASEGT. V dropped 0 bases and J dropped 4; count of bases not matched to a gene: 6. The CDR3 totals 17 residues. The CDR3 region is CASSEAQAGGPYNEQFF. CDR3 nucleotide sequence: TGTGCCAGCAGTGAAGCGCAAGCGGGGGGGCCGTACAATGAGCAGTTCTTC.

This clone was recorded a few times. The chain recombines TRBV30 with TRBJ1-5; TRBD1 agrees at 10 bases. V shed 5 bases and J 5 bases; nucleotides not matched to a gene: 3. CDR3 size: 13 residues. Germline loops: CDR1 GTSNPN, CDR2 SVGIG (reference sequence). CDR3 in DNA: TGTGCCTGGGGGACAGGGGCTTATCAGCCCCAGCATTTT. Its translation is CAWGTGAYQPQHF.

The chain is built from TRBV9 and TRBJ2-1; D unclear. Trimming removed 4 bases from V and 3 bases from J, with 11 bases in between. There are 14 residues in the CDR3. CDR1 and CDR2 (germline): SGDLS, YYNGEE. Here the CDR3 DNA reads TGTGCCAGCAGCTCCCCTTTAGTCTACAATGAGCAGTTCTTC. Its translation is CASSSPLVYNEQFF.

This clone was detected only a few times. The rearrangement joins TRBV18 to TRBJ2-1, with 13 positions matching TRBD2. Germline V gene sequence: CDR1 KGHSH, CDR2 LQKENI. J gave up 8 bases and V 2 bases, and 0 bases lay outside the gene matches. This CDR3 is built from 14 residues. CDR3 amino acids: CASSPTSGRDEQFF. The CDR3 nucleotides are TGTGCCAGCTCACCAACTAGCGGGAGGGATGAGCAGTTCTTC. Filled out from reference TRBV18 and TRBJ2-1, the complete variable domain reads NAGVMQNPRHLVRRRGQEARLRCSPMKGHSHVYWYRQLPEEGLKFMVYLQKENIIDESGMPKERFSAEFPKEGPSILRIQQVVRGDSAAYFCASSPTSGRDEQFFGPGTRLTVL.